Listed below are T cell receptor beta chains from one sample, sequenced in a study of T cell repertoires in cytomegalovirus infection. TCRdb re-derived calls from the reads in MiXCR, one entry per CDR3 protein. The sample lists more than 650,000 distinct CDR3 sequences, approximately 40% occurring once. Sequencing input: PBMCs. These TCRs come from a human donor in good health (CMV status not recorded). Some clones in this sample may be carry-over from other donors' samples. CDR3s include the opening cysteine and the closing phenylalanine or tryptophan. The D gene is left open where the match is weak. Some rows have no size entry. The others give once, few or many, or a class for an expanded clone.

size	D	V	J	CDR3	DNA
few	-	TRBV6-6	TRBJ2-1	CASSYGTGNEQFF	TGTGCCAGCAGTTACGGGACGGGGAATGAGCAGTTCTTC
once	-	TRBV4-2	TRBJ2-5	CASSRLGGQETQYF	TGTGCCAGCAGCCGCTTGGGCGGCCAAGAGACCCAGTACTTC
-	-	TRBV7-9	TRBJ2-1	CASSPGGGSYNEQFF	TGTGCCAGCAGCCCTGGCGGAGGCTCCTACAATGAGCAGTTCTTC
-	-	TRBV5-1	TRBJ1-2	CASSLARARAIDGYTF	TGCGCCAGCAGCTTGGCCAGGGCCAGGGCAATTGATGGCTACACCTTC
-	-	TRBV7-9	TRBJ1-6	CASNRKTASSVVPLHF	TGTGCCAGCAACCGTAAAACAGCCTCCTCGGTGGTCCCCCTCCACTTT
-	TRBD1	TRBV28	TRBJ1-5	CASSGQGLDQPQHF	TGTGCCAGCAGTGGACAGGGGTTAGATCAGCCCCAGCATTTT
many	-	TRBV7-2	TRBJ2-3	CASSLVWVDTQYF	TGTGCCAGCAGCTTAGTCTGGGTGGATACGCAGTATTTT
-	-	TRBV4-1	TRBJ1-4	CASSQDVTTNEKLFF	TGCGCCAGCAGCCAAGACGTAACTACTAATGAAAAACTGTTTTTT
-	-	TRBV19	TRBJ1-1	CASSIGSGNTEAFF	TGTGCCAGTAGTATAGGTTCCGGGAACACTGAAGCTTTCTTT
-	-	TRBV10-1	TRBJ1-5	CASSESPESSLYSNQPQHF	TGCGCCAGCAGTGAGTCACCGGAGAGTTCCCTCTATAGCAATCAGCCCCAGCATTTT
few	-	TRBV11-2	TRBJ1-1	CASTQNGGWGEAFF	TGTGCCAGCACCCAAAACGGGGGATGGGGTGAAGCTTTCTTT
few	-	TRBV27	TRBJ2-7	CASSLFSSYEQYF	TGTGCCAGCAGTTTATTTAGCTCCTACGAGCAGTACTTC
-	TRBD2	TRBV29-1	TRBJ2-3	CSVGTSGKADTQYF	TGCAGCGTCGGGACTAGCGGGAAGGCAGATACGCAGTATTTT
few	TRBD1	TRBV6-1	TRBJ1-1	CASSKPTGASAFF	TGTGCCAGCAGTAAACCAACAGGGGCATCAGCTTTCTTT
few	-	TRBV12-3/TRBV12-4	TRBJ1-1	CASSLLQGNTEAFF	TGTGCCAGCAGCCTATTACAGGGGAACACTGAAGCTTTCTTT
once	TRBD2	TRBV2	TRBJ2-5	CASTAGGETQYF	TGTGCCAGCACAGCGGGGGGAGAGACCCAGTACTTC
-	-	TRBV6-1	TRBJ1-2	CASSAGIYGYTF	TGTGCCAGCAGTGCAGGGATCTATGGCTACACCTTC
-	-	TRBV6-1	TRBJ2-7	CASSVSARLYEQYF	TGTGCCAGCAGTGTGAGCGCCCGCCTCTACGAGCAGTACTTC
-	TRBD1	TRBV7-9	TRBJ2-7	CASSSRTGQVYEQYF	TGTGCCAGCAGCTCCCGGACAGGCCAAGTCTACGAGCAGTACTTC
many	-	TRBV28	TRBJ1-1	CASSLVGQSVTEAFF	TGTGCCAGCAGTTTAGTGGGACAATCAGTCACTGAAGCTTTCTTT
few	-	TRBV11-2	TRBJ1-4	CASSLEWGRDEKLFF	TGTGCCAGCAGCTTAGAATGGGGCAGAGATGAAAAACTTTTTTTT
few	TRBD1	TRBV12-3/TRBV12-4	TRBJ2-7	CASNPGGTGDREQYF	TGTGCCAGCAACCCAGGGGGGACAGGGGATCGCGAGCAGTACTTC
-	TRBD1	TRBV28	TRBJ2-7	CASRNTLDRDRGNEQYF	TGTGCCAGCAGAAATACCCTTGACCGGGACAGGGGGAACGAGCAGTACTTC
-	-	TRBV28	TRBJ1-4	CASSFKATETTNEKLFF	TGTGCCAGCAGTTTTAAGGCTACAGAGACAACTAATGAAAAACTGTTTTTT
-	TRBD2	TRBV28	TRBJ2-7	CASRSTSGRAYYEQYF	TGTGCCAGCAGGAGCACTAGCGGGAGGGCCTACTACGAGCAGTACTTC
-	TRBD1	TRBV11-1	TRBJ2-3	CASTNRGATDTQYF	TGTGCCAGCACCAACAGGGGCGCTACAGATACGCAGTATTTT
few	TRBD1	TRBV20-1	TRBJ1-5	CSARGQGQAQHF	TGCAGTGCTAGAGGACAGGGCCAGGCCCAGCATTTT
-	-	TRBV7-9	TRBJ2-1	CASSLLAGGTNEQFF	TGTGCCAGCAGCTTACTGGCGGGCGGAACCAATGAGCAGTTCTTC
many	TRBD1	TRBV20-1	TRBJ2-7	CSATPIDRGEREQYF	TGCAGTGCTACCCCCATTGACAGGGGGGAAAGGGAGCAGTACTTC
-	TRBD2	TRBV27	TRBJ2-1	CASSLVSGRNEQFF	TGTGCCAGCAGTTTAGTTAGCGGGAGAAACGAGCAGTTCTTC
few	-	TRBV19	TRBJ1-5	CASSAEGLGNQPQHF	TGTGCCAGTAGTGCCGAAGGTCTGGGCAATCAGCCCCAGCATTTT
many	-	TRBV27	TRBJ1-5	CASSLSGGVRQPQHF	TGTGCCAGCAGTTTATCGGGCGGGGTCCGACAGCCCCAGCATTTT
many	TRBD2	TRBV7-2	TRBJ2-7	CASSPGPGSGSYEQYF	TGTGCCAGCAGCCCCGGGCCTGGTAGCGGGAGCTACGAGCAGTACTTC
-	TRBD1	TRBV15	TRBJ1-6	CATSSSRGLNSPLHF	TGTGCCACCAGCAGCAGCAGGGGGCTTAATTCACCCCTCCACTTT
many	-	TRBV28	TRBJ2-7	CASKDSSEQYF	TGTGCCAGCAAGGATTCCTCCGAGCAGTACTTC
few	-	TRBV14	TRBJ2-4	CASSISGRQYF	TGTGCCAGCAGCATTAGCGGTCGTCAGTACTTC
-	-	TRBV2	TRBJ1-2	CASIPGGAGGYTF	TGTGCCAGCATCCCCGGAGGCGCTGGTGGCTACACCTTC
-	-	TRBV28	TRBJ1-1	CASSLLGMSSTEAFF	TGTGCCAGCAGTTTACTAGGCATGTCGAGCACTGAAGCTTTCTTT
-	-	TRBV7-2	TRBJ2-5	CATGAQETPYF	TGTGCCACAGGGGCACAAGAGACCCCGTACTTC
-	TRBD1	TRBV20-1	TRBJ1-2	CSARDSGTVNYGYTF	TGCAGTGCTAGAGATTCCGGGACAGTTAACTATGGCTACACCTTC